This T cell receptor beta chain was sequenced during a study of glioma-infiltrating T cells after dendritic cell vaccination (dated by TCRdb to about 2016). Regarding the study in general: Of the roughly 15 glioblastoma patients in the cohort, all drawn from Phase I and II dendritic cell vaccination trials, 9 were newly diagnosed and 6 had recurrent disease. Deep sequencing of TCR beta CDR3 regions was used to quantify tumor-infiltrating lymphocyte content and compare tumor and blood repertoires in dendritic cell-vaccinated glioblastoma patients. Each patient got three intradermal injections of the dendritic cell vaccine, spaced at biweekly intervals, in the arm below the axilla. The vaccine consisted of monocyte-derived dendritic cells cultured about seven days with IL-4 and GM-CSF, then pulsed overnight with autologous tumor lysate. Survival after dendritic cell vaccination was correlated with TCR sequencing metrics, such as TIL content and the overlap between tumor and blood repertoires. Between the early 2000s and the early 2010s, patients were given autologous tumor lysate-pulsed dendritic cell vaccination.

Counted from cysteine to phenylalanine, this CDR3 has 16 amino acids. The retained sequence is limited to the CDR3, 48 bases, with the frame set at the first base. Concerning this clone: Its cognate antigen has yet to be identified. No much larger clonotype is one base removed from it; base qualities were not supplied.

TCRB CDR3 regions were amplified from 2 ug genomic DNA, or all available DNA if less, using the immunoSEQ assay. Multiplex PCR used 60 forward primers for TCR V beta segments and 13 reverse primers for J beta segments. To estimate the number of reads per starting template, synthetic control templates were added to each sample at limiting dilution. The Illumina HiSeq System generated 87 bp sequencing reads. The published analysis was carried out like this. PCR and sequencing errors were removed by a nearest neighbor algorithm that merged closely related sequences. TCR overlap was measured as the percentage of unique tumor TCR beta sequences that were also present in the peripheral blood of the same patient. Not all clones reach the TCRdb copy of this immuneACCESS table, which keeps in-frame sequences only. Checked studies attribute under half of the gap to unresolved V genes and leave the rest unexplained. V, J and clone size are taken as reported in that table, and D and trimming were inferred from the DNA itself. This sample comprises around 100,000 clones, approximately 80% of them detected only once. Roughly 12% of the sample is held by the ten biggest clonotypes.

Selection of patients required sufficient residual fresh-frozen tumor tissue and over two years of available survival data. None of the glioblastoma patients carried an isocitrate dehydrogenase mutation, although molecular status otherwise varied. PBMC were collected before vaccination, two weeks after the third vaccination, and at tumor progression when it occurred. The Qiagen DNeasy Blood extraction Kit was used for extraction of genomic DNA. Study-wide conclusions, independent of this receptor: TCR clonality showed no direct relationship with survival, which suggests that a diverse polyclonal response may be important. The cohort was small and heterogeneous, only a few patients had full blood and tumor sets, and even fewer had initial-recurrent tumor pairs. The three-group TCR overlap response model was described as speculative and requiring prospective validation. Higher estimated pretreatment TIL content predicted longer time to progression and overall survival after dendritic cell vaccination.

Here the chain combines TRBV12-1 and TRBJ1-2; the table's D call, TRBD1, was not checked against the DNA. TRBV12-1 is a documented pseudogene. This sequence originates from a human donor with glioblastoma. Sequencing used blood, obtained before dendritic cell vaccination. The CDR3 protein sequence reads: CASSSPQGAPNYGYTF. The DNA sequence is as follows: TGTGCCAGCAGCTCGCCACAGGGGGCGCCTAACTATGGCTACACCTTC.